This TCR beta chain was recovered during a study of T cells after yellow fever vaccination. MiXCR, run by TCRdb on the 5' RACE reads, gives a single entry per CDR3 protein. The sample carries around 310,000 distinct CDR3 sequences, around 3.6% recorded once. This clonotype was detected a few times. The receptor's source is a man in his late teens or twenties who received the YFV17D yellow fever vaccine. Specimen: PBMCs, collected on the day of the yellow fever booster vaccination.

The CDR3 nucleotides are TGTGCCCGCCAAGGGGCCACAGATACGCAGTATTTT. Translation gives CARQGATDTQYF. This chain connects TRBV30 to TRBJ2-3; TRBD1 is a possible D gene (5 bases). Trimming pared 8 bases from V and 2 bases from J, leaving 11 bases between. This CDR3 is 12 amino acids long. Germline lookup yields CDR1 GTSNPN and CDR2 SVGIG (reference sequence).